This T cell receptor (beta chain) was sequenced for a study of T cell responses to AZD1222 COVID-19 vaccine. Trimming cost V 3 bases and J 8 bases, with 19 bases left between them. CDR1 is KGHSH, CDR2 LQKENI, per germline. The CDR3 contains 15 residues. Findings of the study overall: Sampling captured repertoires only after the peak T cell response. The span of vaccine-associated CD4 TCRs extended across spike, with dominance at 160-218 and 743-854. At baseline, just 5 or 6 AZD1222 recipients tested seropositive. Per reports, nearly half of all spike-specific TCRs target regions that are unmutated in variants.

About this clone: What it binds is not known.

Data came from immunoSEQ multiplex PCR; TCRdb stores just in-frame clones and leaves some out. Seen here are more than 85,000 clones, around 90% observed once, and the top ten hold around 3%. The material was peripheral blood, obtained on day 0 of AZD1222 vaccination. This TCR came from an adult in good health. The chain carries TRBV18 and TRBJ1-2; D gene ambiguous. The DNA for the CDR3 is TGTGCCAGCTCACCTTCCTCCGGTACCGCAGGAGGCTACACCTTC. It encodes CASSPSSGTAGGYTF. The full variable domain, its missing parts supplied by reference TRBV18 and TRBJ1-2, is NAGVMQNPRHLVRRRGQEARLRCSPMKGHSHVYWYRQLPEEGLKFMVYLQKENIIDESGMPKERFSAEFPKEGPSILRIQQVVRGDSAAYFCASSPSSGTAGGYTFGSGTRLTVV.